The clone carrying this T cell receptor (beta chain) turned up a few times. TCRdb re-derived calls from the 5' RACE reads in MiXCR, one entry per CDR3 protein. The sample has 200,000 to 250,000 distinct CDR3 sequences; 6.5% are singletons. The data derive from a study of identical twins. Trimming cost V 1 base and J 7 bases, with 13 bases left between them. CDR1 is SEHNR, CDR2 FQNEAQ, per germline (reference sequence). There are 14 residues in the CDR3. In addition, the sample was reused for a study of T cells expressing NK-cell markers. Per that study: Within several experiments, an anti-gamma-delta TCR antibody kept the sorting limited to alpha-beta TCR T cells.

J is TRBJ1-1 and V is TRBV7-9; D remains unclear. The sequence was obtained from a woman aged 18-29 years in good health. The sample consisted of CD8+ T cells sorted from blood. The CDR3 DNA is TGTGCCAGCAGCTTAGAGAGGGAAGGAGGTGAAGCTTTCTTT. Residues: CASSLEREGGEAFF.